This T cell receptor beta chain was observed in a study of T cells in localized non-small cell lung cancer. Germline V gene data show CDR1 as KGHSH and CDR2 as LQKENI. The CDR3 runs to 13 residues. V lost 0 bases and J lost 4, with 4 bases in between. Using immunoSEQ multiplex PCR, the repertoire was profiled, and TCRdb retains in-frame clones only, with some absent. The data contain 70,000 to 95,000 clones, under 95% of them singletons. Study-level findings and limits: Of the top 100 tumor clones, median around 50 were in adjacent lung, approximately 28 among its top 100. Because researchers sequenced only one region of the tumor, heterogeneity is still possible. Among the tissues sampled, uninvolved adjacent lung had the highest T cell clonality, above tumor. The study linked higher blood T cell density to longer overall survival.

Concerning this clone itself: The antigen is unknown.

The receptor's source is a woman aged 35 to 70 with stage II squamous cell lung carcinoma. The chain is built from TRBV18 and TRBJ1-3; D unresolved. The sequences come from PBMCs, collected before any cancer treatment. This CDR3 reads CASSPPGGNTIYF. For the CDR3, the DNA is TGTGCCAGCTCACCACCGGGAGGAAACACCATATATTTT.